This record concerns one T cell receptor (beta chain) sequence. Its antigen remains unidentified. Base qualities are missing; no much larger clone stands one base away. The data are from a study of T-cell reconstitution after alpha-beta-depleted transplantation in children (dated by TCRdb to 2016 to 2017). At the level of the whole study: Using TCR repertoire profiling, the study followed T-cell immune reconstitution in a quantitative way in children after TCRalphabeta/CD19-depleted allogeneic hematopoietic cell transplantation. The full study reports these points: The high TCRbeta diversity at day 60 in some patients was ascribed to recipient T cells and intrathymic progenitors that had survived conditioning. The frequencies of hyperexpanded clones fell over the following months, and after one year, T-cell counts and TCRbeta diversity were mostly attributed to newly produced T cells. Apparently early alphabetaT-cell count recovery about two months after transplant reportedly relied on only several hundred rapidly expanded clones derived from non-depleted graft cells.

From the cysteine up to the phenylalanine, the CDR3 has a length of 15 residues. Here the CDR3 DNA is all that survives: 45 bases in frame from base 1. Germline trimming amounts to 5 bases on V and 8 bases on J, with 11 as the count of junction bases outside the gene matches. In the germline V gene (reference sequence), CDR1 corresponds to SEHNR and CDR2 to FQNEAQ. The library relied on PCR. Sequenced on an Illumina HiSeq 2500. TCR library preparation used molecular barcoding, with unique molecular identifiers applied to normalize quantification of the TCRbeta repertoire. The public reads were reprocessed in TCRdb via fastp at Q25 and MiXCR, keeping in-frame beta chains. CDR3 protein duplicates are merged, each entry listing the most common genes and DNA. Counted in this sample were around 370,000 distinct CDR3 sequences; about a sixth of them appeared once. The ten largest clones represent just over 40% of the sample.

Read against the paper, the sample's treatment or condition label means: allogeneic hematopoietic cell transplantation with graft depleted of TCRalphabeta T cells and CD19 B cells. The children who served as transplant recipients had been given grafts of TCRalphabeta/CD19-depleted allogeneic hematopoietic cells. Sequencing was performed on PBMCs, mostly from graft donor cells, taken 360 days after TCRalphabeta/CD19-depleted stem cell transplant. The source of this sequence is a male patient aged 2-9 years who had a stem cell transplant for acute lymphoblastic leukemia, so the T cells may come from the graft donor. The chain uses TRBV7-9 and TRBJ1-4; TRBD1 agrees with 7 junctional bases. The CDR3 reads CASSPNRGLREKLFF. The sequenced DNA is TGTGCCAGCAGCCCAAACAGGGGATTGAGGGAAAAACTGTTTTTT.